This is a list of T cell receptor beta chains from one sample in a study of CD8 T cells in ankylosing spondylitis. MiXCR was run by TCRdb on the 5' RACE reads, yielding one entry per CDR3 protein. This sample yields fewer than 200,000 distinct CDR3 sequences, of which around a tenth are seen a single time; over 12% belongs to the top ten. Source material: blood, either unsorted or a sorted T cell fraction (not recorded which). The receptors stem from a female donor with ankylosing spondylitis or in good health (not recorded which). CDR3s include the opening cysteine and the closing phenylalanine or tryptophan. A D gene is named only where the DNA matches it firmly. Not all rows give a size; the values are once, few, many and, for expanded clones, a class.

V	D	J	size	DNA	CDR3
TRBV28	.	TRBJ2-5	few	TGTGCCAGCAGTCCTCGCTCTACACATGGACAAGAGACCCAGTACTTC	CASSPRSTHGQETQYF
TRBV15	.	TRBJ1-1	many	TGTGCCACCAGCCGGACCGGGCCCAGGGGTGTGAGGACTGAAGCTTTCTTT	CATSRTGPRGVRTEAFF
TRBV12-3/TRBV12-4	.	TRBJ1-1	.	TGTGCCAGCAGTTGGTACACCAACACTGAAGCTTTCTTT	CASSWYTNTEAFF
TRBV5-1	TRBD1	TRBJ2-3	many	TGCGCCAGCACCCTGACAGGGGATCCAGATACGCAGTATTTT	CASTLTGDPDTQYF
TRBV20-1	.	TRBJ2-7	many	TGCAGTGCTAGAGATGGCGGGACACCCTACGAGCAGTACTTC	CSARDGGTPYEQYF
TRBV29-1	.	TRBJ1-1	many	TGCAGCGTCCAACTCACGGGTGACACTGAAGCTTTCTTT	CSVQLTGDTEAFF
TRBV7-8	.	TRBJ2-5	few	TGTGCCAGCAGCAGCCCGGCTAGTCTGGGGCAAGAGACCCAGTACTTC	CASSSPASLGQETQYF
TRBV15	.	TRBJ2-1	.	TGTGCCACCAGCAAGGAGGGGGCGGGGAATGAGCAGTTCTTC	CATSKEGAGNEQFF
TRBV9	TRBD1	TRBJ1-2	many	TGTGCCAGCAGCGGGGACAGGCGACTCTATGGCTACACCTTC	CASSGDRRLYGYTF
TRBV12-3/TRBV12-4	TRBD1	TRBJ2-7	many	TGTGCCAGCAGCTCAGGACAGGCCTCCTACGAGCAGTACTTC	CASSSGQASYEQYF
TRBV3-1	.	TRBJ2-2	few	TGTGCCAGCAGGTCAGGGGACGGGGAGCTGTTTTTT	CASRSGDGELFF
TRBV12-5	.	TRBJ2-1	few	TGTGCTAGTGGTACGGCGACTTACAATGAGCAGTTCTTC	CASGTATYNEQFF
TRBV6-2/TRBV6-3	TRBD2	TRBJ2-5	.	TGTGCCAGCAGGCGACTAGCTATGGAAGAGACCCAGTACTTC	CASRRLAMEETQYF
TRBV11-2	.	TRBJ2-1	.	TGTGCCAGCAGCGTAGGGGGAGGGCTAGTCAGGGAGCAGTTCTTC	CASSVGGGLVREQFF
TRBV9	TRBD1	TRBJ2-7	.	TGTGCCAGCAGCCACCGGGACAGGGAAGCGTCGCAGTACTTC	CASSHRDREASQYF
TRBV6-1	.	TRBJ2-7	.	TGTGCCAGCAGGGACGCGAATACCTACGAGCAGTACTTC	CASRDANTYEQYF
TRBV5-4	.	TRBJ2-3	.	TGTGCCAGCAGAAACCAGGGACTTCTCACAGATACGCAGTATTTT	CASRNQGLLTDTQYF
TRBV10-3	.	TRBJ1-2	.	TGTGCCATCAGTTTATACCTTGAGGGCAGAGGAGATGGCTACACCTTC	CAISLYLEGRGDGYTF
TRBV29-1	TRBD2	TRBJ2-7	many	TGCAGCGCGGGGGGACGAGGATGGGAGCAGTACTTC	CSAGGRGWEQYF
TRBV20-1	TRBD2	TRBJ2-4	.	TGCAGTGCTAGAGTGCGGGAGGGCGTCTCCAAAAACATTCAGTACTTC	CSARVREGVSKNIQYF
TRBV5-4	.	TRBJ2-5	.	TGTGCCAGCAGCTATACAGGTAGTGGAGAAGAGACCCAGTACTTC	CASSYTGSGEETQYF
TRBV2	.	TRBJ1-1	.	TGTGCCAGCAGTTGGGGGGCAGGGAACACTGAAGCTTTCTTT	CASSWGAGNTEAFF
TRBV20-1	.	TRBJ1-6	.	TGCAGTGCCACCCGGGACTCAGAACAATATTCACCCCTCCACTTT	CSATRDSEQYSPLHF
TRBV7-9	.	TRBJ2-5	.	TGTGCCAGCGGAAGGAGTGTGGGACAAGAGACCCAGTACTTC	CASGRSVGQETQYF
TRBV20-1	.	TRBJ1-2	few	TGCAGTGCTAGGGGGACAACCAACTATGGCTACACCTTC	CSARGTTNYGYTF
TRBV4-3	.	TRBJ2-1	many	TGCGCCAGCAGCCAAGACACCGGGACCTACAATGAGCAGTTCTTC	CASSQDTGTYNEQFF
TRBV15	.	TRBJ1-5	many	TGTGCCACCAGCGAGGGGAGGGGAGGTAGCAATCAGCCCCAGCATTTT	CATSEGRGGSNQPQHF
TRBV11-2	TRBD2	TRBJ2-5	many	TGTGCCAGCAGCTTATCTCGGGACGCGGGAGGTCTCCAAGAGACCCAGTACTTC	CASSLSRDAGGLQETQYF
TRBV7-9	TRBD2	TRBJ2-3	many	TGTGCCAGCAGATTTTCTAGCGGGAGTCCCACAGATACGCAGTATTTT	CASRFSSGSPTDTQYF
TRBV6-2/TRBV6-3	TRBD2	TRBJ2-1	.	TGTGCCAGCACTCGGTCCGCAGCGGGATCCTACAATGAGCAGTTCTTC	CASTRSAAGSYNEQFF
TRBV6-1	.	TRBJ2-1	many	TGTGCCAGCAGTGAAGGGAGCCCGTACAATGAGCAGTTCTTC	CASSEGSPYNEQFF
TRBV18	TRBD1	TRBJ2-1	.	TGTGCCAGCTCACCACCGGACGGACAGGGAGCGAGGAGGTCCTACAATGAGCAGTTCTTC	CASSPPDGQGARRSYNEQFF
TRBV5-1	.	TRBJ2-1	many	TGCGCCAGCAGCTTGATCTCGGGAGTAACCTACAATGAGCAGTTCTTC	CASSLISGVTYNEQFF
TRBV15	.	TRBJ2-5	.	TGTGCCACCAGCAGTGCGGGTTGGGAGACCCAGTACTTC	CATSSAGWETQYF
TRBV3-1	.	TRBJ2-2	.	TGTGCCAGCAGCCAAGATGGACAGACCGGGGAGCTGTTTTTT	CASSQDGQTGELFF
TRBV11-2	.	TRBJ2-3	few	TGTGCCAGCAGCTTAGGGTCTAGTGACACAGATACGCAGTATTTT	CASSLGSSDTDTQYF
TRBV4-3	.	TRBJ1-2	.	TGCGCCAGCAGCCAAATGGGGGCTGACTATGGCTACACCTTC	CASSQMGADYGYTF
TRBV9	.	TRBJ1-6	.	TGTGCCAGCAGCGTAGGGCTTTCTTCACCCCTCCACTTT	CASSVGLSSPLHF
TRBV12-3/TRBV12-4	.	TRBJ1-2	many	TGTGCCAGCAGCCCGGTTGTATATGGCTACACCTTC	CASSPVVYGYTF
TRBV5-1	.	TRBJ1-1	.	TGCGCCAGCAGCTTGGTAACGAGGGGATCTGAAGCTTTCTTT	CASSLVTRGSEAFF
TRBV6-2/TRBV6-3	.	TRBJ2-3	.	TGTGCCAGCAGTAACGGTGGCACAGATACGCAGTATTTT	CASSNGGTDTQYF
TRBV6-4	.	TRBJ2-1	.	TGTGCCAGCAGTGAACTACCCTACAATGAGCAGTTCTTC	CASSELPYNEQFF
TRBV18	TRBD2	TRBJ2-6	few	TGTGCCAGCTCACCCCCGGGGGGGGACGCAACTGGGGCCAACGTCCTGACTTTC	CASSPPGGDATGANVLTF
TRBV4-1	TRBD2	TRBJ2-2	.	TGCGCCAGCAGCCGAAGAGCGGGGGACACCGGGGAGCTGTTTTTT	CASSRRAGDTGELFF
TRBV24-1	TRBD2	TRBJ2-3	many	TGTGCCACCACGTGGAGAGCGGGAGAGGCAGATACGCAGTATTTT	CATTWRAGEADTQYF
TRBV7-9	TRBD1	TRBJ1-2	.	TGTGCCAGCAGACCGCCGACAGGGCCGAACTATGGCTACACCTTC	CASRPPTGPNYGYTF
TRBV30	.	TRBJ2-2	few	TGTGCCTGGAGTGGGGTTACCGGGGAGCTGTTTTTT	CAWSGVTGELFF